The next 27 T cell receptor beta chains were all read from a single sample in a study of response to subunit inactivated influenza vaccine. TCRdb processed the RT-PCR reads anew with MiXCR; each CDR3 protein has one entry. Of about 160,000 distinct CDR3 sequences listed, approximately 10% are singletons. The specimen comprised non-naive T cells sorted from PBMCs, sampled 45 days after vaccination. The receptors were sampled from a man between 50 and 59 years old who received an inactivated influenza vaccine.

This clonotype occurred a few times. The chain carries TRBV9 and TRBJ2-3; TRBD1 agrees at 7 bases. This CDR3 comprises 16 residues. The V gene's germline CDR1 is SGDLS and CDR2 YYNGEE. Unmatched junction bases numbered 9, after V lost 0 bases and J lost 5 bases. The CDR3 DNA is TGTGCCAGCAGCGTAGGAGGGGGCGCGCCAAAAGATACGCAGTATTTT. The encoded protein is CASSVGGGAPKDTQYF.

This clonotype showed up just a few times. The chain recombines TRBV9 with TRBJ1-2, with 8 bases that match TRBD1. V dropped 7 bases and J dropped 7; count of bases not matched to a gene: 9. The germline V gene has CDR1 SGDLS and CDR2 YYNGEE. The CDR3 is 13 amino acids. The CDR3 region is CASVGQGGGGYTF. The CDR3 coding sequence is TGTGCCAGCGTCGGACAGGGCGGGGGTGGCTACACCTTC.

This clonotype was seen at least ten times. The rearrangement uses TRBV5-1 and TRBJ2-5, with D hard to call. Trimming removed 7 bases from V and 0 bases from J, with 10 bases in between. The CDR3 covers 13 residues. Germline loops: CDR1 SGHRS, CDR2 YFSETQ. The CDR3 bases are TGCGCCAGCGCTCGGCTAGACCAAGAGACCCAGTACTTC. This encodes CASARLDQETQYF.

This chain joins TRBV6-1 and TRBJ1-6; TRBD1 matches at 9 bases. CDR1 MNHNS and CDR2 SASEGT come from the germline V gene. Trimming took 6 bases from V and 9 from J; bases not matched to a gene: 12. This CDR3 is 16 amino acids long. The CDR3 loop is CASRRQHGQGSSPLHF. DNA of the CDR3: TGTGCCAGCAGACGCCAACACGGACAGGGGTCTTCACCCCTCCACTTT.

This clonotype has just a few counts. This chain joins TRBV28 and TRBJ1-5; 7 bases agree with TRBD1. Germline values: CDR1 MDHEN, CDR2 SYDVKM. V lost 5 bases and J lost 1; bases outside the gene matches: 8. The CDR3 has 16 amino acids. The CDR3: CASSTRQGVSNQPQHF. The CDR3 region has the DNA TGTGCCAGCAGTACCCGACAGGGAGTCAGCAATCAGCCCCAGCATTTT.

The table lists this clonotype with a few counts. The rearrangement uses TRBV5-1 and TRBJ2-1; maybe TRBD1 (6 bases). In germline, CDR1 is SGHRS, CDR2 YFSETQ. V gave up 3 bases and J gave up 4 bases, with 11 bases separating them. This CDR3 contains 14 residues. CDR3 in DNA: TGCGCCAGCAGCTATGAGGGGGAGTACAATGAGCAGTTCTTC. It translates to CASSYEGEYNEQFF.

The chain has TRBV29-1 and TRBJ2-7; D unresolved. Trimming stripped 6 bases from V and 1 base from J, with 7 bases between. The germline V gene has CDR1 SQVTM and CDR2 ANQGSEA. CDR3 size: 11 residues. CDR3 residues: CSVRTSYEQYF. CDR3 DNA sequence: TGCAGCGTGAGGACGTCCTACGAGCAGTACTTC.

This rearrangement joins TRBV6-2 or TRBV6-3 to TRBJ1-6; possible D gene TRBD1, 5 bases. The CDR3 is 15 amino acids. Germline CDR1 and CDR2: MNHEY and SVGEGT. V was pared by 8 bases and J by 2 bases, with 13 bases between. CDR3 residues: CASGTRAAYNSPLHF. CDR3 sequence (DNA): TGTGCCAGCGGCACCAGGGCCGCCTATAATTCACCCCTCCACTTT.

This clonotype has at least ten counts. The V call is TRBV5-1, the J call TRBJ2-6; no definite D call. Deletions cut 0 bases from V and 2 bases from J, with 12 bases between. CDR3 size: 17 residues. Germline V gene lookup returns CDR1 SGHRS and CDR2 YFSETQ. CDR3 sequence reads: CASSLVPLSPGANVLTF. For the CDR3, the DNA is TGCGCCAGCAGCTTGGTGCCGCTAAGCCCTGGGGCCAACGTCCTGACTTTC.

The CDR3 DNA sequence: TGTGCCAGCAGCTACGGGGGCGGGGGGGGTCAGTTCTTC. The encoded protein is CASSYGGGGGQFF. The genes are TRBV5-6 and TRBJ2-1, with 9 bases identical to TRBD2. The CDR3 length is 13 residues. The germline V gene encodes CDR1 SGHDT and CDR2 YYEEEE. The V segment lost 3 bases and the J segment 13 bases; nucleotides outside the gene matches: 8.

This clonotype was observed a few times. CDR3 amino acids: CSATSDRVGAFF. CDR3 in DNA: TGCAGTGCTACCTCGGACAGGGTTGGGGCTTTCTTT. V is TRBV20-1 and J is TRBJ1-1; 8 positions match TRBD1. This CDR3 comprises 12 residues. CDR1 and CDR2 from the germline V gene are DFQATT and SNEGSKA (reference sequence). The J segment lost 11 bases and the V segment lost 4 bases, leaving 9 bases of the junction unmatched.

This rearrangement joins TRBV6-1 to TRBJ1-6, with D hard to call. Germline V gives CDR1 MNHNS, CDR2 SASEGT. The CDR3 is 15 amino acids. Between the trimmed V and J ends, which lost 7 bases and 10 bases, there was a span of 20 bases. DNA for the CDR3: TGTGCCAGCACCCCGTCTAAGGGAGGTTGGTCACCCCTCCACTTT. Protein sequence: CASTPSKGGWSPLHF.

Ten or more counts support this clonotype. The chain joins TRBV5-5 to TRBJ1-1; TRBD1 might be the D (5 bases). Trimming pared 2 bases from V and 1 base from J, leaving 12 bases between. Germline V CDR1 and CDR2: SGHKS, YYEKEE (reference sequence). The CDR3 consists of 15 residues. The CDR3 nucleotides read TGTGCCAGCAGCTTTGGGGGACGGACGAACACTGAAGCTTTCTTT. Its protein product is CASSFGGRTNTEAFF.

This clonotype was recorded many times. The CDR3, as DNA: TGTGCCAGCAGCTTAGTAACAGGGCAGTACTTC. This translates into CASSLVTGQYF. V usage is TRBV7-2 and J usage is TRBJ2-7; a possible D gene is TRBD1 (5 bases). This CDR3 has 11 residues. From germline, CDR1 is SGHTA and CDR2 FQGNSA. The V end lost 1 base, the J end lost 9 bases, and 7 bases lay between the germline ends.

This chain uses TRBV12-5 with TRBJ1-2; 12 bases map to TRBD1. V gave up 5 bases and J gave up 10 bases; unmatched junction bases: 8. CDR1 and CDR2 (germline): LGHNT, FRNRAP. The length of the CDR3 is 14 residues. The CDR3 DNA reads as TGTGCTAGTGGTATCGGGGCGGGACAGGGGGCCTACACCTTC. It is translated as CASGIGAGQGAYTF.

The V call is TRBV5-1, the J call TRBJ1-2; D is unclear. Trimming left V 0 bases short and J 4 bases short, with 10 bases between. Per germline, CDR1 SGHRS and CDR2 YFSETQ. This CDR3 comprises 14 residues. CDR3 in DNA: TGCGCCAGCAGCTTGGAGACAAACCTCTATGGCTACACCTTC. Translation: CASSLETNLYGYTF.

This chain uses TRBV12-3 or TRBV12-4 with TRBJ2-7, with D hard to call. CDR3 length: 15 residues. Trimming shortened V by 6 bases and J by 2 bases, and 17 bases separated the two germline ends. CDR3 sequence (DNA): TGTGCCAGCAGACTACTTAGGACCGCGACCTACGAGCAGTACTTC. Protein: CASRLLRTATYEQYF.

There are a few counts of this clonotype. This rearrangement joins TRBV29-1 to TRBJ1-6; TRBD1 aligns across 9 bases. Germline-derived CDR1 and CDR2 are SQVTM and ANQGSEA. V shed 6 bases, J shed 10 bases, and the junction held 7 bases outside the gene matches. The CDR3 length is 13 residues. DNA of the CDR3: TGCAGCGTACAGGGGGCTACAGGGTCACCCCTCCACTTT. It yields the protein CSVQGATGSPLHF.

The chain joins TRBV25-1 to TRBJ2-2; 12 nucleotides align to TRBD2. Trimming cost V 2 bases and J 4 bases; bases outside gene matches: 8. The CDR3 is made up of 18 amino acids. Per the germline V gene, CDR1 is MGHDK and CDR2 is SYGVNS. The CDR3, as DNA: TGTGCCAGCAGTGAAAGGACTAGCGGGGTCCTGGGCACCGGGGAGCTGTTTTTT. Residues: CASSERTSGVLGTGELFF.

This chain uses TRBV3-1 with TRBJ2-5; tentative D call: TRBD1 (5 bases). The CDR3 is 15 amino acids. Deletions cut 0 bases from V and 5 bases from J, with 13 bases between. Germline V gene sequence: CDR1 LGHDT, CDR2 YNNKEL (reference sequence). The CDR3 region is CASSQDPTGWETQYF. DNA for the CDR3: TGTGCCAGCAGCCAAGATCCCACAGGCTGGGAGACCCAGTACTTC.

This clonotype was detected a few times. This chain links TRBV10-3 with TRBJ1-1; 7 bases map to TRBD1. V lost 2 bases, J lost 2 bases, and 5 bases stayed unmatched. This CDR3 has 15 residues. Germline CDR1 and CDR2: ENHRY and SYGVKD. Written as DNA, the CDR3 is TGTGCCATCAGTGAGGGGCCAGGGGGTAACACTGAAGCTTTCTTT. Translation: CAISEGPGGNTEAFF.

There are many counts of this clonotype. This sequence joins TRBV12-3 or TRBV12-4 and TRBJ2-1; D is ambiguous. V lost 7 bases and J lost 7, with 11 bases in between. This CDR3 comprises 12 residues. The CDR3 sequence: CASTLGRNEQFF. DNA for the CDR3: TGTGCCAGCACCCTCGGCAGGAATGAGCAGTTCTTC.

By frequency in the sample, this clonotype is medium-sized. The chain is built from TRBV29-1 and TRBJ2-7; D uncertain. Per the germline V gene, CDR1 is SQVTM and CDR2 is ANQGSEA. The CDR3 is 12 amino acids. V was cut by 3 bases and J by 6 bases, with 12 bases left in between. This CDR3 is CSVEDGSVEQYF. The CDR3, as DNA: TGCAGCGTTGAGGACGGGTCAGTCGAGCAGTACTTC.

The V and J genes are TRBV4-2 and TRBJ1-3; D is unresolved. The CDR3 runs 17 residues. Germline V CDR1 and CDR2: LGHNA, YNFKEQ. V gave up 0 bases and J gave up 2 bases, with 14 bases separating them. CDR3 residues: CASSQDLGRMAGNTIYF. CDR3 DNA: TGTGCCAGCAGCCAAGATCTGGGGAGGATGGCTGGAAACACCATATATTTT.

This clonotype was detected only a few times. The CDR3 DNA reads TGTGCCAGCAGCCAAGATCGTCAGGCCTCCTACGAGCAGTACTTC. Translating gives CASSQDRQASYEQYF. This chain uses TRBV4-2 with TRBJ2-7, with D uncertain. This CDR3 spans 15 amino acids. Deletions cut 0 bases from V and 0 bases from J, with 9 bases between. Germline V gene sequence: CDR1 LGHNA, CDR2 YNFKEQ.

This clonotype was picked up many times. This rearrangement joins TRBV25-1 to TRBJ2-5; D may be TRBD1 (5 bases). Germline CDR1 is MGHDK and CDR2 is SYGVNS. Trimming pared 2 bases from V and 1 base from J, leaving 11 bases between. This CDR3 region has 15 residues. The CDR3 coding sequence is TGTGCCAGCAGTGAAGGCAGGGTCCTCCAAGAGACCCAGTACTTC. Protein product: CASSEGRVLQETQYF. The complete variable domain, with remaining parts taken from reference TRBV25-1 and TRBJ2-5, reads EADIYQTPRYLVIGTGKKITLECSQTMGHDKMYWYQQDPGMELHLIHYSYGVNSTEKGDLSSESTVSRIRTEHFPLTLESARPSHTSQYLCASSEGRVLQETQYFGPGTRLLVL.

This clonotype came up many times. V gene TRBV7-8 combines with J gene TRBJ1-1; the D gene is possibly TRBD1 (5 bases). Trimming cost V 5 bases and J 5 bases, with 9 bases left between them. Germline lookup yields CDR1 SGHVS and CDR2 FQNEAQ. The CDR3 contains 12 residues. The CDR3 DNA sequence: TGTGCCAGCAGCCCACAGGTGACTGAAGCTTTCTTT. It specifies CASSPQVTEAFF.